This TCR beta chain was retrieved from a study of T cell responses to AZD1222 COVID-19 vaccine. Study-wide results and limits: Baseline seropositives among AZD1222 recipients totaled only five or six. Repertoire sampling happened only post peak T cell response. Donors skewed white British and female; clonal diversity was possibly underestimated.

Of note for this clone: The antigen is undetermined.

The CDR3 covers 16 residues. J was trimmed by 4 bases and V by 4 bases; bases with no gene match: 7. Germline V CDR1 and CDR2: SGHTA, FQGNSA. Sequencing was performed with immunoSEQ multiplex PCR; in TCRdb, only in-frame clones are kept and a portion is missing. The sample consists of about 120,000 clones, roughly 92% of them appearing once. This TCR came from an adult in good health. This chain links TRBV7-2 with TRBJ2-2; 9 nucleotides line up with TRBD1. This sample comprised peripheral blood, obtained on day 0 of AZD1222 vaccination. The chain's CDR3 is CASSSPGTGPTGELFF. The CDR3 coding sequence is TGTGCCAGCAGCTCCCCCGGGACAGGGCCCACCGGGGAGCTGTTTTTT.